The 20 T cell receptor beta chains given below trace back to one sample, sequenced in a study of blood T cell repertoires in COVID-19. Sequencing used immunoSEQ multiplex PCR; TCRdb keeps in-frame clones, though not all of them. The sample shows around 95,000 clones, more than 75% of them seen only once. Sequencing was carried out using peripheral blood. The receptor source for this set is a man aged 25 to 40 in a cohort sampled during active COVID-19.

CDR3 protein: CASSQTHGGKNIQYF. The CDR3, as DNA: TGTGCCAGCAGCCAGACCCACGGGGGGAAAAACATTCAGTACTTC. The rearrangement joins TRBV3-1 (or the pseudogene TRBV3-2) to TRBJ2-4, with 7 bases lining up with TRBD2. The ends lost 3 bases at V and 4 bases at J; junction bases unmatched: 6. The CDR3 is 15 residues long. CDR1 and CDR2 (germline): LGHDT, YNNKEL (reference sequence).

This rearrangement joins TRBV4-3 to TRBJ1-1; 7 bases align to TRBD1. CDR1 and CDR2 (germline): LGHNA, YSLEER. The CDR3 totals 12 residues. The V and J ends lost 4 bases and 6 bases, in that order; junction bases with no gene match: 2. The CDR3 DNA reads TGCGCCAGCAGCCTACAGGGGTCTGAAGCTTTCTTT. Translation: CASSLQGSEAFF.

The chain links TRBV7-2 to TRBJ2-7; 7 nucleotides agree with TRBD1. Germline V lookup: CDR1 SGHTA, CDR2 FQGNSA. V shed 5 bases, J shed 3 bases, and the junction held 7 bases outside the gene matches. The CDR3 runs 14 residues. This CDR3 is CASSLPGQSYEQYF. Written as DNA, the CDR3 is TGTGCCAGCAGCCTACCGGGACAGAGCTACGAGCAGTACTTC. The whole variable domain, remainder taken from reference TRBV7-2 and TRBJ2-7, is GAGVSQSPSNKVTEKGKDVELRCDPISGHTALYWYRQSLGQGLEFLIYFQGNSAPDKSGLPSDRFSAERTGGSVSTLTIQRTQQEDSAVYLCASSLPGQSYEQYFGPGTRLTVT.

The chain carries TRBV13 and TRBJ2-5, with a possible D match to TRBD2 (6 bases). Germline-derived CDR1 and CDR2 are PRHDT and FYEKMQ (reference sequence). This CDR3 spans 14 amino acids. V dropped 3 bases and J dropped 5 bases, with 13 bases sitting between them. CDR3 DNA sequence: TGTGCCAGCAGCTTCGGGGGAGGCTTGGAGACCCAGTACTTC. Protein sequence: CASSFGGGLETQYF. Looking up the rest from reference TRBV13 and TRBJ2-5 gives the full variable domain: AAGVIQSPRHLIKEKRETATLKCYPIPRHDTVYWYQQGPGQDPQFLISFYEKMQSDKGSIPDRFSAQQFSDYHSELNMSSLELGDSALYFCASSFGGGLETQYFGPGTRLLVL.

The chain links TRBV12-3 or TRBV12-4 to TRBJ1-5, with D perhaps matching TRBD1 (5 bases). The length of the CDR3 is 13 residues. Trimming stripped 6 bases from V and 4 bases from J, with 10 bases between. CDR3 sequence reads: CASRPRANQPQHF. The CDR3 nucleotides read TGTGCCAGCAGACCCAGGGCAAATCAGCCCCAGCATTTT.

The CDR3 DNA reads as TGTGCCAGCAGGAGGGGACATGAAGCTTTCTTT. This gives the protein CASRRGHEAFF. The chain combines TRBV2 with TRBJ1-1, with D perhaps TRBD1 (6 bases). The CDR3 contains 11 residues. Looked up from germline, CDR1 is SNHLY and CDR2 is FYNNEI. The germline V and J ends were trimmed by 6 bases and 7 bases, with 9 bases remaining between them.

The chain has TRBV5-5 and TRBJ2-3; TRBD1 is a possible D gene (6 bases). Germline V gene data show CDR1 as SGHKS and CDR2 as YYEKEE (reference sequence). The CDR3 extends over 15 amino acids. V was trimmed by 4 bases and J by 0 bases, leaving 12 bases between them. The CDR3 region is CASSPTGLSTDTQYF. DNA of the CDR3: TGTGCCAGCAGCCCGACAGGCCTCAGCACAGATACGCAGTATTTT.

Note on this clone: In the same sample, other DNA sequences code for this CDR3. The V and J genes are TRBV3-1 (or the pseudogene TRBV3-2) and TRBJ2-7; D is undetermined. V was cut by 6 bases and J by 2 bases, with 8 bases left in between. Germline V gene sequence: CDR1 LGHDT, CDR2 YNNKEL (reference sequence). This CDR3 spans 12 amino acids. DNA for the CDR3: TGTGCCAGCAGTTACAGTACCTACGAGCAGTACTTC. This gives the protein CASSYSTYEQYF.

J is TRBJ2-3 and V is TRBV6-6; D unclear. V was clipped by 4 bases and J by 2 bases, with 7 bases between them. The CDR3 spans 13 residues. Germline CDR1 reads MNHNY; CDR2 reads SVGAGI (reference sequence). The CDR3 reads CASSSGYTDTQYF. The CDR3 DNA follows: TGTGCCAGCAGTTCCGGGTACACAGATACGCAGTATTTT.

J is TRBJ2-7 and V is TRBV4-2, with D possibly being TRBD2 (6 bases). The CDR3 has 13 amino acids. Germline lookup yields CDR1 LGHNA and CDR2 YNFKEQ. Between the trimmed V and J ends, which lost 2 bases and 7 bases, there was a span of 12 bases. For the CDR3, the DNA is TGTGCCAGCAGCCAAAATCGTGGGGGGGAGCAGTACTTC. Its protein is CASSQNRGGEQYF.

The chain employs TRBV11-3 and TRBJ1-2, with 9 bases matching TRBD1. The CDR3 is made up of 12 amino acids. Germline CDR1 and CDR2: SGHNT and YENEEA. J gave up 6 bases and V 5 bases, and 1 base lay outside the gene matches. CDR3 protein: CASSRQGDGYTF. The CDR3 region has the DNA TGTGCCAGCAGCCGACAGGGGGATGGCTACACCTTC.

This clone was found a few times. The chain couples TRBV5-1 to TRBJ2-2; TRBD1 aligns across 7 bases. V lost 4 bases, J lost 3 bases, and 12 bases stayed unmatched. Germline V gives CDR1 SGHRS, CDR2 YFSETQ. This CDR3 has 17 residues. The CDR3 region has the DNA TGCGCCAGCAGCAGAAGATCCGGGACAGTGGACACCGGGGAGCTGTTTTTT. It is translated as CASSRRSGTVDTGELFF.

The rearrangement links TRBV6-2 or TRBV6-3 to TRBJ2-4, with D perhaps TRBD2 (5 bases). CDR1 is MNHEY and CDR2 is SVGEGT in the germline V gene. Between the trimmed V and J ends, which lost 6 bases and 0 bases, there was a span of 18 bases. The CDR3 length is 17 residues. CDR3 loop: CASSAISLGIAKNIQYF. The CDR3 DNA sequence: TGTGCCAGCAGCGCCATTTCGCTCGGGATAGCCAAAAACATTCAGTACTTC.

This chain joins TRBV5-1 and TRBJ2-1, with a tentative D call TRBD1 (7 bases). Trimming shortened V by 5 bases and J by 6 bases, and 18 bases separated the two germline ends. Germline CDR1 reads SGHRS; CDR2 reads YFSETQ. This CDR3 has 15 amino acids. The CDR3, as DNA: TGCGCCAGCAGGGGACAGCCCGGAGGGCTCAATGAGCAGTTCTTC. Amino acids: CASRGQPGGLNEQFF.

The rearrangement uses TRBV15 and TRBJ2-7; 10 positions agree with TRBD1. The CDR3 is 17 amino acids. The germline CDR1 and CDR2 sequences are LNHNV and YYDKDF (reference sequence). Losses at the gene ends were 1 base for V and 1 base for J; bases not matched to a gene: 7. Written as DNA, the CDR3 is TGTGCCACCAGCAGAGGGGTTGGACAGGGGGTTTCCTACGAGCAGTACTTC. Translation gives CATSRGVGQGVSYEQYF. Based on the CDR3 plus reference TRBV15 and TRBJ2-7, the full variable domain is DAMVIQNPRYQVTQFGKPVTLSCSQTLNHNVMYWYQQKSSQAPKLLFHYYDKDFNNEADTPDNFQSRRPNTSFCFLDIRSPGLGDTAMYLCATSRGVGQGVSYEQYFGPGTRLTVT.

In this sample, this clone turned up once. An end of the junction does not agree with germline; a read error may underlie this. CDR3 nucleotides: TGCGCCAGCAGTTTGGGAGGAGCGGGCACTGAAGCTTTCTTT. Its protein product is CASSLGGAGTEAFF. The rearrangement links TRBV5-1 to TRBJ1-1; D gene uncertain. Germline-derived CDR1 and CDR2 are SGHRS and YFSETQ. The CDR3 has 14 residues.

The chain has TRBV7-2 and TRBJ2-1; a possible D gene is TRBD1 (6 bases). CDR1 and CDR2 from the germline V gene are SGHTA and FQGNSA. The CDR3 contains 15 residues. V was cut by 5 bases and J by 0 bases, with 11 bases left in between. In DNA, the CDR3 is TGTGCCAGCAGCCCATTGGACAGCTCCTACAATGAGCAGTTCTTC. This gives the protein CASSPLDSSYNEQFF.

CDR3 nucleotides: TGTGCCAGCAGCTTAGCGCGGGGGGCATACTACGAGCAGTACTTC. The encoded protein is CASSLARGAYYEQYF. The chain is built from TRBV7-2 and TRBJ2-7, with 8 bases identical to TRBD2. CDR1 SGHTA and CDR2 FQGNSA come from the germline V gene. The CDR3 is 15 amino acids. V lost 0 bases and J lost 3; bases outside the gene matches: 4. Looking up the rest from reference TRBV7-2 and TRBJ2-7 gives the full variable domain: GAGVSQSPSNKVTEKGKDVELRCDPISGHTALYWYRQSLGQGLEFLIYFQGNSAPDKSGLPSDRFSAERTGGSVSTLTIQRTQQEDSAVYLCASSLARGAYYEQYFGPGTRLTVT.

V gene TRBV25-1 combines with J gene TRBJ2-5, with D possibly matching TRBD1 (5 bases). The V end lost 4 bases, the J end lost 4 bases, and 10 bases lay between the germline ends. Per germline, CDR1 MGHDK and CDR2 SYGVNS. The CDR3 consists of 13 residues. The CDR3: CASSGAGLETQYF. CDR3 DNA sequence: TGTGCCAGCAGTGGGGCAGGGTTAGAGACCCAGTACTTC. The full variable domain, its missing parts supplied by reference TRBV25-1 and TRBJ2-5, is EADIYQTPRYLVIGTGKKITLECSQTMGHDKMYWYQQDPGMELHLIHYSYGVNSTEKGDLSSESTVSRIRTEHFPLTLESARPSHTSQYLCASSGAGLETQYFGPGTRLLVL.

This clone came up once. V usage is TRBV3-1 (or the pseudogene TRBV3-2) and J usage is TRBJ1-5; 8 positions match TRBD1. This CDR3 spans 17 amino acids. After removal of 1 base from V and 2 bases from J, the junction contained 7 bases not matched to a gene. Per germline, CDR1 LGHDT and CDR2 YNNKEL (reference sequence). CDR3 in DNA: TGTGCCAGCAGCCAAGCTCATGGACAGGGTCGCAATCAGCCCCAGCATTTT. Amino acid sequence: CASSQAHGQGRNQPQHF.